This T cell receptor beta chain was sequenced during a study of T cells in Graves' hyperthyroidism and ophthalmopathy. Germline-derived CDR1 and CDR2 are MNHEY and SVGAGI. J lost 7 bases, V lost 0 bases, and 8 bases had no gene match. This CDR3 spans 15 amino acids. Points on this clonotype: Its antigen is undetermined.

Ophthalmopathy patients had moderate-to-severe active disease, CAS ≥3, NOSPECS ≥4, and disease duration under 3 months. In making diagnoses, clinical symptoms, serum thyroxine and TRAb, thyroid ultrasound and orbital computed tomography were all used. Overall study results and limits: Also found in blood were most expanded thyroid clonotypes above 0.001.

The CDR3 regions of TCR beta were amplified from RNA transcripts. With the HTBI primer set, the TCR CDR3 went through a first round of RT-PCR. TCRdb recomputed calls from the multiplex PCR reads with MiXCR, one row per CDR3 protein. The sample carries 640,000 or so distinct CDR3 sequences, 14% recorded once. The rearrangement uses TRBV6-5 and TRBJ2-5; 7 bases are a match to TRBD1. Sequences were obtained from blood. This receptor was identified in a woman aged 18 to 35 with Graves' ophthalmopathy. This chain's CDR3 is CASSYSEGAPATQYF. Here the CDR3 DNA reads TGTGCCAGCAGTTACTCAGAGGGGGCGCCGGCGACCCAGTACTTC.